The sequence of this T cell receptor beta chain was determined in a study of blood T cell repertoires in COVID-19. Per the study methods: Scientists estimated how many nucleated cells there were by amplifying reference gene primers. Sequenced by immunoSEQ multiplex PCR; TCRdb stores in-frame clones only, minus some. The V and J calls and clone size were taken over from that table, and D and trimming were inferred from the DNA. The sample yields tens of thousands of clones, over 90% seen once. CDR3 length equals 14 residues. Per the germline V gene, CDR1 is SGHTA and CDR2 is FQGNSA. Trimming removed 5 bases from V and 6 bases from J, with 14 bases in between.

This TCR derives from an elderly woman with acute or convalescent COVID-19. This chain joins TRBV7-2 and TRBJ1-5; D might be TRBD1 (6 bases). The sample comprised peripheral blood. The DNA for the CDR3 is TGTGCCAGCAGCCCGGCCGCAGGGGTTCAGCCCCAGCATTTT. It codes for CASSPAAGVQPQHF.